The 16 T cell receptor beta chains below come from one sample, sequenced in a study of lymphopenia after photon versus proton radiotherapy. This table comes from immunoSEQ multiplex PCR, and its TCRdb copy is limited to in-frame clones, with some not included. The sample lists around 63,000 clones; over 70% were seen once. The source was peripheral blood, collected from a patient treated with proton-based radiotherapy. The receptors originated from a man of 80 years or more with esophageal cancer.

As regards this clone: A read error may produce the germline difference seen at one junction end. This chain links TRBV20-1 with TRBJ1-4; D is ambiguous. Germline values: CDR1 DFQATT, CDR2 SNEGSKA (reference sequence). The CDR3 is 11 residues long. The CDR3 DNA follows: TGCAGTGCTAGAAAGCGGCCGGGAGCCGTTTTT. Translated: CSARKRPGAVF.

This rearrangement joins TRBV30 to TRBJ1-1, with D possibly matching TRBD1 (6 bases). The germline V gene encodes CDR1 GTSNPN and CDR2 SVGIG (reference sequence). Trimming removed 2 bases from V and 8 bases from J, with 27 bases in between. CDR3 length: 17 residues. The CDR3 coding sequence is TGTGCCTGGAGTTTTTCCCCCGGGGGGCGGATTGTGAACGAAGCTTTCTTT. It is translated as CAWSFSPGGRIVNEAFF.

The rearrangement uses TRBV6-6 and TRBJ2-1, with D hard to call. Trimming took 0 bases from V and 2 from J, leaving 8 bases between them. CDR1 MNHNY and CDR2 SVGAGI come from the germline V gene (reference sequence). This CDR3 is built from 15 residues. The CDR3 here is CASSYSTRTYNEQFF. CDR3 nucleotide sequence: TGTGCCAGCAGTTACTCGACCAGAACCTACAATGAGCAGTTCTTC.

This chain joins TRBV6-6 and TRBJ1-3; 8 bases align to TRBD1. The V segment lost 6 bases and the J segment 8 bases; nucleotides outside the gene matches: 12. The CDR3 is made up of 15 amino acids. The germline V gene encodes CDR1 MNHNY and CDR2 SVGAGI (reference sequence). The CDR3 region is CASRRQGNQGDTIYF. CDR3 nucleotides: TGTGCCAGCAGAAGACAGGGGAATCAGGGAGACACCATATATTTT.

V gene TRBV7-9 combines with J gene TRBJ2-2, with 8 bases fitting TRBD1. This CDR3 contains 14 residues. Germline CDR1 SEHNR, CDR2 FQNEAQ (reference sequence). Unmatched junction bases numbered 4, after V lost 6 bases and J lost 4 bases. CDR3 residues: CASRGQGSTGELFF. CDR3 in DNA: TGTGCCAGCAGAGGACAGGGAAGCACCGGGGAGCTGTTTTTT.

The V call is TRBV19, the J call TRBJ2-7; 11 bases are shared with TRBD1. This CDR3 is built from 15 residues. CDR1 is LNHDA and CDR2 is SQIVND in the germline V gene (reference sequence). The junction had 8 bases not matched to a gene; V was cut back by 7 bases and J by 3 bases. CDR3 amino acids: CASNPSGTGGYEQYF. CDR3 bases: TGTGCCAGTAATCCATCCGGGACAGGGGGCTACGAGCAGTACTTC.

The gene calls are TRBV6-5 and TRBJ2-3; D is uncertain. Looked up from germline, CDR1 is MNHEY and CDR2 is SVGAGI. The CDR3 is 14 residues long. Between the trimmed V and J ends, which lost 0 bases and 6 bases, there was a span of 10 bases. The CDR3 region has the DNA TGTGCCAGCAGTTACTCGGTGGGCGGCGATACGCAGTATTTT. Translated, it gives CASSYSVGGDTQYF.

The CDR3 DNA is TGTGCCATCAGTGAGTCCCTTCTTAGTTCTACTACGCAGTATTTT. This translates into CAISESLLSSTTQYF. The rearrangement uses TRBV10-3 and TRBJ2-3; the D is unclear. CDR3 length: 15 residues. CDR1 is ENHRY, CDR2 SYGVKD, per germline. The V gene lost 0 bases and the J gene lost 8 bases, with 15 bases spanning the gap.

CDR3 sequence (DNA): TGCAGCGTCCTAACCGGGACAGGGGGTAACGAGCAGTACTTC. Amino acids: CSVLTGTGGNEQYF. The chain combines TRBV29-1 with TRBJ2-7, with 11 bases matching TRBD1. This CDR3 spans 14 amino acids. CDR1 SQVTM and CDR2 ANQGSEA come from the germline V gene. The J segment lost 5 bases and the V segment lost 6 bases, leaving 9 bases of the junction unmatched.

The rearrangement uses TRBV5-5 and TRBJ2-7; no reliable D call. V was cut by 3 bases and J by 3 bases, with 10 bases left in between. Germline CDR1 and CDR2: SGHKS and YYEKEE (reference sequence). CDR3 length equals 13 residues. The CDR3 region is CASSSEPHYEQYF. The CDR3 nucleotides are TGTGCCAGCAGCTCCGAGCCTCACTACGAGCAGTACTTC.

The chain joins TRBV7-9 to TRBJ2-7; TRBD1 matches at 7 bases. Trimming at V came to 2 bases and at J to 3 bases, leaving 10 bases not matched to a gene. Germline CDR1 is SEHNR and CDR2 is FQNEAQ (reference sequence). This CDR3 is 16 amino acids long. The CDR3 DNA reads as TGTGCCAGCAGCTTAAATTACGGGACAGAATACTACGAGCAGTACTTC. Translation: CASSLNYGTEYYEQYF.

In this sample, this clone turned up a few times. This chain connects TRBV29-1 to TRBJ1-3; D remains unclear. Germline V lookup: CDR1 SQVTM, CDR2 ANQGSEA. V lost 7 bases to trimming and J lost 4 bases, with 8 bases between them. There are 11 residues in the CDR3. CDR3 DNA: TGCAGCGCCGGTACCGGAAACACCATATATTTT. It specifies CSAGTGNTIYF. Full variable domain (remainder filled in from reference TRBV29-1 and TRBJ1-3): SAVISQKPSRDICQRGTSLTIQCQVDSQVTMMFWYRQQPGQSLTLIATANQGSEATYESGFVIDKFPISRPNLTFSTLTVSNMSPEDSSIYLCSAGTGNTIYFGEGSWLTVV.

The sample holds one count of this clone. J is TRBJ1-2 and V is TRBV11-2; D unresolved. Trimming took off 8 bases at V and 4 bases at J, with 17 bases between the two ends. The CDR3 loop spans 14 amino acids. Germline loops: CDR1 SGHAT, CDR2 FQNNGV. CDR3 nucleotides: TGTGCCAGCCGGTCCGGACGGCTCACCTATGGCTACACCTTC. It encodes CASRSGRLTYGYTF.

The chain is built from TRBV5-1 and TRBJ1-2; unclear D gene. Between the trimmed V and J ends, which lost 3 bases and 2 bases, there was a span of 11 bases. Germline CDR1 reads SGHRS; CDR2 reads YFSETQ. CDR3 length equals 14 residues. CDR3 in DNA: TGCGCCAGCAGCTCCCTGACGGTGAACTATGGCTACACCTTC. Protein product: CASSSLTVNYGYTF. The full variable domain, with the rest looked up from reference TRBV5-1 and TRBJ1-2, is KAGVTQTPRYLIKTRGQQVTLSCSPISGHRSVSWYQQTPGQGLQFLFEYFSETQRNKGNFPGRFSGRQFSNSRSEMNVSTLELGDSALYLCASSSLTVNYGYTFGSGTRLTVV.

The V and J genes are TRBV9 and TRBJ2-5; weak D call: TRBD1 (6 bases). The V gene lost 4 bases and the J gene lost 0 bases, with 13 bases spanning the gap. Germline CDR1 reads SGDLS; CDR2 reads YYNGEE. The CDR3 is 15 amino acids. CDR3 sequence reads: CASSSQTGYQETQYF. As DNA, the CDR3 is TGTGCCAGCAGCTCCCAGACAGGATACCAAGAGACCCAGTACTTC. Using reference TRBV9 and TRBJ2-5 for the parts outside the CDR3, the full variable domain is DSGVTQTPKHLITATGQRVTLRCSPRSGDLSVYWYQQSLDQGLQFLIQYYNGEERAKGNILERFSAQQFPDLHSELNLSSLELGDSALYFCASSSQTGYQETQYFGPGTRLLVL.

The genes are TRBV7-9 and TRBJ1-2, with D uncertain. Per the germline V gene, CDR1 is SEHNR and CDR2 is FQNEAQ (reference sequence). V was trimmed by 4 bases and J by 0 bases, leaving 12 bases between them. The CDR3 totals 15 residues. For the CDR3, the DNA is TGTGCCAGCAGCTCACAGCTCCAAGCTAACTATGGCTACACCTTC. This codes for CASSSQLQANYGYTF.